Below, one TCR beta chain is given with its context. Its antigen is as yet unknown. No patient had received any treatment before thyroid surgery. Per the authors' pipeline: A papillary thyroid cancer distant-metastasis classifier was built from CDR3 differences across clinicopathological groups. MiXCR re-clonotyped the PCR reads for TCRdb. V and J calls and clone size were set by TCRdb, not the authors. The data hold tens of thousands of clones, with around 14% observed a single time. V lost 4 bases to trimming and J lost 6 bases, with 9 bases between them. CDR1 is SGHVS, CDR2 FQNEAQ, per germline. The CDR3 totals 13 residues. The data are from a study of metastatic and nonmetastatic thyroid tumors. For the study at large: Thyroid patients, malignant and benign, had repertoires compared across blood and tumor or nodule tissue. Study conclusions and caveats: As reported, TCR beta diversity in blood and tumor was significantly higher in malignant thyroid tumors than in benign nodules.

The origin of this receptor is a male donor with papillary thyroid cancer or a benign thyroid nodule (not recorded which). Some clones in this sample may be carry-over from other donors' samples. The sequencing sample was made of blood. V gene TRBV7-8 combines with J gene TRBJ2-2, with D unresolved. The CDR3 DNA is TGTGCCAGCAGCTCCTACCCAGCCGGGGAGCTGTTTTTT. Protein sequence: CASSSYPAGELFF.